This TCR beta chain was captured by sequencing in a study of T cell responses to AZD1222 COVID-19 vaccine. Libraries were prepared by immunoSEQ multiplex PCR; TCRdb keeps only in-frame clonotypes and omits some of them. The table has roughly 130,000 clones, approximately 94% seen once. The germline V gene encodes CDR1 SGHTS and CDR2 YDEGEE. CDR3 size: 19 residues. V lost 4 bases to trimming and J lost 2 bases; unmatched junction nucleotides: 14. The source material was peripheral blood, sampled on day 0 of AZD1222 vaccination. The TCR originated in an adult in good health. This rearrangement joins TRBV5-8 to TRBJ2-6; 8 positions agree with TRBD1. The CDR3 region is CASSPDRDKLTAGANVLTF. As DNA, the CDR3 is TGTGCCAGCAGCCCGGACAGGGATAAGTTGACCGCTGGGGCCAACGTCCTGACTTTC. The complete variable domain, with remaining parts taken from reference TRBV5-8 and TRBJ2-6, reads EAGVTQSPTHLIKTRGQQATLRCSPISGHTSVYWYQQALGLGLQFLLWYDEGEERNRGNFPPRFSGRQFPNYSSELNVNALELEDSALYLCASSPDRDKLTAGANVLTFGAGSRLTVL.